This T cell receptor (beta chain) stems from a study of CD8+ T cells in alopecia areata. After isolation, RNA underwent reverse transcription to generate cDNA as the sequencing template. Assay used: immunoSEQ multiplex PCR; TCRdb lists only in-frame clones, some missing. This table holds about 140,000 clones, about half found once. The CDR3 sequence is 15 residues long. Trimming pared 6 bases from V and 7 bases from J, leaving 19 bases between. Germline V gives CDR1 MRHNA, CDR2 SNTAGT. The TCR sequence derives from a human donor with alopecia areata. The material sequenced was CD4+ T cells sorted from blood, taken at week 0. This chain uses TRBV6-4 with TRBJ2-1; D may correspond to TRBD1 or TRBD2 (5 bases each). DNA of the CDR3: TGTGCCAGCAGAATCACCCGGGACCTCGCGAATGAGCAGTTCTTC. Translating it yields CASRITRDLANEQFF.